A selection of T cell receptor beta chains follows, all from one sample in a study of blood T cell repertoires in COVID-19. Here immunoSEQ multiplex PCR was the method, and the copy in TCRdb shows in-frame clones only, minus some. The sample carries 55,000 to 75,000 clones, about three quarters recorded once. The sequenced sample consisted of peripheral blood. These receptors came from a human donor in a cohort sampled during active COVID-19. Both conserved end residues are part of each CDR3. Each record gives: D gene, clone size, V gene, J gene, CDR3 protein, CDR3 DNA. D genes are given only for firm matches. Not all rows give a size; the values are once, few, many and, for expanded clones, a class.

>TRBD2|NA|TRBV5-4|TRBJ2-7
CASSLDLGGGYEQYF
TGTGCCAGCAGCCTGGATTTGGGGGGGGGCTACGAGCAGTACTTC
>NA|NA|TRBV7-9|TRBJ2-1
CASSISGSSYNEQFF
TGTGCCAGCAGCATTAGCGGTAGCTCCTACAATGAGCAGTTCTTC
>NA|NA|TRBV3-1/TRBV3-2|TRBJ2-1
CASSREESDEQFF
TGTGCCAGCAGCCGCGAAGAATCGGATGAGCAGTTCTTC
>TRBD2|NA|TRBV5-1|TRBJ2-2
CASSVGLAGGANTGELFF
TGCGCCAGCAGCGTGGGACTAGCGGGAGGCGCGAACACCGGGGAGCTGTTTTTT
>NA|NA|TRBV28|TRBJ1-5
CASSYWTGQPQHF
TGTGCCAGCAGTTACTGGACTGGTCAGCCCCAGCATTTT
>NA|NA|TRBV7-8|TRBJ2-1
CASSLTRDEQFF
TGTGCCAGCAGCTTAACCCGGGATGAGCAGTTCTTC
>TRBD1|NA|TRBV6-2/TRBV6-3|TRBJ1-1
CASSYPLTGEGTEAFF
TGTGCCAGCAGTTACCCCCTGACAGGGGAGGGCACTGAAGCTTTCTTT
>TRBD2|NA|TRBV7-6|TRBJ2-7
CASSYGGLAGWRQYF
TGTGCCAGCAGCTACGGGGGACTAGCGGGATGGAGGCAGTACTTC
>NA|few|TRBV4-2|TRBJ1-1
CASSQEGGNTEAFF
TGTGCCAGCAGCCAAGAGGGAGGGAACACTGAAGCTTTCTTT
>NA|NA|TRBV6-5|TRBJ1-1
CASSREDNTEAFF
TGTGCCAGCAGCCGGGAGGATAACACTGAAGCTTTCTTT
>NA|NA|TRBV25-1|TRBJ1-1
CASSEAGDPNTEAFF
TGTGCCAGCAGTGAAGCAGGGGACCCGAACACTGAAGCTTTCTTT
>NA|once|TRBV5-1|TRBJ2-3
CASSLTGIKDTQYF
TGCGCCAGCAGCTTGACGGGAATCAAGGATACGCAGTATTTT
>NA|few|TRBV7-3|TRBJ2-7
CASSIEQGPNYEQYF
TGTGCCAGCAGCATAGAACAGGGACCCAACTACGAGCAGTACTTC
>NA|NA|TRBV7-9|TRBJ2-1
CASSPPQGLEEQFF
TGTGCCAGCAGTCCTCCGCAGGGATTGGAGGAGCAGTTCTTC
>NA|few|TRBV23-1|TRBJ2-7
CASSHRVVLVGSYEQYF
TGCGCCAGCAGTCACAGGGTAGTTTTAGTAGGCTCCTACGAGCAGTACTTC
>NA|NA|TRBV7-8|TRBJ1-3
CASSLEGFGNTIYF
TGTGCCAGCAGCTTAGAGGGGTTTGGAAACACCATATATTTT
>TRBD1|NA|TRBV5-8|TRBJ1-1
CASSLTGGNTEAFF
TGTGCCAGCAGCTTGACAGGGGGGAACACTGAAGCTTTCTTT
>NA|NA|TRBV28|TRBJ1-4
CASSLRGEKLFF
TGTGCCAGCAGTTTAAGGGGAGAAAAACTGTTTTTT
>TRBD1|NA|TRBV7-9|TRBJ1-5
CASSLAGTGVQPQHF
TGTGCCAGCAGCTTGGCCGGGACAGGGGTTCAGCCCCAGCATTTT
>NA|NA|TRBV5-1|TRBJ2-1
CASSLAGDPEQFF
TGCGCCAGCAGCTTGGCAGGGGACCCTGAGCAGTTCTTC
>NA|NA|TRBV7-8|TRBJ2-2
CASSLRTVGELFF
TGTGCCAGCAGCTTAAGGACTGTCGGGGAGCTGTTTTTT
>NA|NA|TRBV7-2|TRBJ2-7
CASSGGADRRYEQYF
TGTGCCAGCAGCGGGGGGGCGGACAGACGCTACGAGCAGTACTTC
>NA|NA|TRBV27|TRBJ1-6
CASSLSWGESLHF
TGTGCCAGCAGTTTATCGTGGGGGGAGTCCCTCCACTTT
>NA|NA|TRBV5-6|TRBJ2-5
CASSFGSGVSQETQYF
TGTGCCAGCAGCTTTGGTTCAGGGGTGAGCCAAGAGACCCAGTACTTC
>NA|NA|TRBV30|TRBJ1-4
CAWSAPGTWGEKLFF
TGTGCCTGGAGTGCTCCGGGGACATGGGGTGAAAAACTGTTTTTT
>NA|NA|TRBV7-8|TRBJ2-1
CASSRGVGAFF
TGTGCCAGCAGCCGCGGGGTGGGAGCGTTCTTC
>TRBD2|NA|TRBV18|TRBJ2-5
CASSPPSLGLAGWGGARASKTQYF
TGTGCCAGCTCACCTCCTTCTCTAGGACTAGCGGGATGGGGGGGTGCTCGGGCCTCTAAGACCCAGTACTTC
>NA|NA|TRBV9|TRBJ2-5
CASSVGYEGGETQYF
TGTGCCAGCAGCGTAGGGTACGAGGGCGGAGAGACCCAGTACTTC
>NA|NA|TRBV19|TRBJ1-4
CASSILQVPTNEKLFF
TGTGCCAGTAGTATACTGCAGGTACCAACTAATGAAAAACTGTTTTTT
>NA|NA|TRBV4-3|TRBJ1-2
CASSQEQGYGYTF
TGCGCCAGCAGCCAGGAACAGGGATACGGCTACACCTTC
>TRBD1|few|TRBV11-2|TRBJ1-5
CASSRDRDQPQHF
TGTGCCAGCAGCCGGGACAGGGATCAGCCCCAGCATTTT
>NA|NA|TRBV5-1|TRBJ2-7
CASSFALGLLYEQYF
TGCGCCAGCAGCTTCGCCCTCGGACTACTCTACGAGCAGTACTTC
>NA|NA|TRBV7-9|TRBJ1-1
CASSSGTGMAFF
TGTGCCAGCAGCTCAGGAACAGGGATGGCTTTCTTT
>TRBD1|NA|TRBV20-1|TRBJ2-1
CSTGDYNEQFF
TGCAGTACAGGGGACTACAATGAGCAGTTCTTC
>NA|NA|TRBV11-2|TRBJ1-1
CASRRGTGNTEAFF
TGTGCCAGCAGACGGGGGACGGGTAACACTGAAGCTTTCTTT
>NA|NA|TRBV23-1|TRBJ1-5
CASPPGGDLSQHF
TGCGCCAGTCCCCCGGGGGGCGATTTATCCCAGCATTTT
>NA|few|TRBV27|TRBJ2-7
CASSPQTGQSNYEQYF
TGTGCCAGCAGTCCCCAGACGGGACAAAGTAACTACGAGCAGTACTTC
>NA|NA|TRBV4-1|TRBJ1-3
CASSQDGAGAGNTIYF
TGCGCCAGCAGCCAAGATGGGGCGGGGGCTGGAAACACCATATATTTT
>TRBD1|NA|TRBV7-8|TRBJ2-3
CASSLLQGEGSDTQYF
TGTGCCAGCAGCTTACTGCAGGGGGAAGGGTCAGATACGCAGTATTTT
>NA|NA|TRBV6-2/TRBV6-3|TRBJ2-2
CASSFGLQGSTREDNTGELFF
TGTGCCAGCAGTTTTGGGCTCCAGGGGAGTACAAGAGAGGATAACACCGGGGAGCTGTTTTTT